Listed here are 25 T cell receptor beta chains from one sample, sequenced in a study of blood T cell repertoires in COVID-19. Sequencing used immunoSEQ multiplex PCR; TCRdb keeps in-frame clones, though not all of them. Among 200,000 to 250,000 clones listed, roughly 89% were seen once. Sequencing was done on a sample of peripheral blood. Receptors were obtained from a man between 60 and 75 years old who had recovered from COVID-19.

The chain joins TRBV18 to TRBJ1-5; D is unclear. The CDR3 sequence is 14 residues long. The V and J ends lost 6 bases and 0 bases respectively, with 9 bases between them. Germline lookup yields CDR1 KGHSH and CDR2 LQKENI. The CDR3 reads CASSPSHSNQPQHF. The CDR3 nucleotides are TGTGCCAGCTCGCCAAGCCATAGCAATCAGCCCCAGCATTTT.

The rearrangement uses TRBV2 and TRBJ2-3, with 10 bases aligning to TRBD1. The V and J ends lost 6 bases and 9 bases, in that order; junction bases with no gene match: 15. CDR1 and CDR2 from the germline V gene are SNHLY and FYNNEI. CDR3 length: 16 amino acids. Here the CDR3 DNA reads TGTGCCAGCAGGGACGGGGACAGGGGATCCCTCTGGACGCAGTATTTT. This translates into CASRDGDRGSLWTQYF.

This chain joins TRBV5-6 and TRBJ1-5; 7 bases line up with TRBD1. The V and J ends lost 4 bases and 2 bases, in that order; junction bases with no gene match: 9. Germline V gene sequence: CDR1 SGHDT, CDR2 YYEEEE. This CDR3 contains 16 residues. As DNA, the CDR3 is TGTGCCAGCAGCAGAGACAGGGCCGGGGGCAATCAGCCCCAGCATTTT. It codes for CASSRDRAGGNQPQHF.

The chain combines TRBV7-3 with TRBJ1-6; 11 bases map to TRBD1. This CDR3 is built from 16 residues. Germline V gives CDR1 SGHTA, CDR2 FQGTGA. V was clipped by 2 bases and J by 9 bases; unmatched bases: 6. In DNA form, the CDR3 reads TGTGCCAGCAGCTTAGGCCCGGGACAGGGGGGTTCACCCCTCCACTTT. Translating gives CASSLGPGQGGSPLHF.

The rearrangement uses TRBV10-3 and TRBJ2-7; no firm D call. Germline CDR1 ENHRY, CDR2 SYGVKD. The CDR3 runs to 12 residues. Deletions cut 10 bases from V and 2 bases from J, with 12 bases between. The DNA of the CDR3 is TGTGCCAGCGCTGGGCAGCCCTACGAGCAGTACTTC. It codes for CASAGQPYEQYF.

The V call is TRBV7-9, the J call TRBJ1-6; D perhaps matches TRBD1 (5 bases). The V gene lost 6 bases and the J gene lost 7 bases, with 13 bases spanning the gap. The CDR3 contains 14 residues. Germline V gene data show CDR1 as SEHNR and CDR2 as FQNEAQ (reference sequence). Written as DNA, the CDR3 is TGTGCCAGCAGAGACAGATGGGGCAATTCACCCCTCCACTTT. Protein product: CASRDRWGNSPLHF.

The chain recombines TRBV7-2 with TRBJ2-1, with 12 positions matching TRBD2. This CDR3 has 15 residues. V dropped 5 bases and J dropped 9; count of bases not matched to a gene: 8. Looked up from germline, CDR1 is SGHTA and CDR2 is FQGNSA. Written as DNA, the CDR3 is TGTGCCAGCAGCCCTGGGACTAGCGGGCATACTGAGCAGTTCTTC. It translates to CASSPGTSGHTEQFF. The complete variable domain, with remaining parts taken from reference TRBV7-2 and TRBJ2-1, reads GAGVSQSPSNKVTEKGKDVELRCDPISGHTALYWYRQSLGQGLEFLIYFQGNSAPDKSGLPSDRFSAERTGGSVSTLTIQRTQQEDSAVYLCASSPGTSGHTEQFFGPGTRLTVL.

The chain employs TRBV6-4 and TRBJ1-4; the D gene is possibly TRBD1 (6 bases). Germline V gene lookup returns CDR1 MRHNA and CDR2 SNTAGT. V lost 5 bases, J lost 7 bases, and 14 bases lay in between. The CDR3 loop spans 14 amino acids. CDR3 DNA: TGTGCCAGCAGTCCGACAGGCGGCGGTGAAAAACTGTTTTTT. Translation gives CASSPTGGGEKLFF.

The rearrangement joins TRBV7-2 to TRBJ2-5; 11 bases align to TRBD1. The germline V gene has CDR1 SGHTA and CDR2 FQGNSA. V was pared by 2 bases and J by 4 bases, with 6 bases of the junction left unmatched. The length of the CDR3 is 16 residues. The CDR3 reads CASSLNGQGARETQYF. CDR3 coding DNA: TGTGCCAGCAGCTTAAATGGACAGGGGGCACGAGAGACCCAGTACTTC.

CDR3 sequence reads: CASSRGDTGELFF. CDR3 nucleotide sequence: TGTGCCAGCAGCAGGGGGGACACCGGGGAGCTGTTTTTT. This chain joins TRBV6-5 and TRBJ2-2; perhaps TRBD1 as D (7 bases). Between the trimmed V and J ends, which lost 6 bases and 3 bases, there was a span of 8 bases. Germline CDR1 MNHEY, CDR2 SVGAGI. The CDR3 length is 13 residues.

This clone came up once. This sequence joins TRBV2 and TRBJ1-1; TRBD1 might be the D (5 bases). V was shortened by 5 bases and J by 6 bases, with 13 bases between the two germline ends. The CDR3 sequence is 13 residues long. Germline V gene sequence: CDR1 SNHLY, CDR2 FYNNEI. The CDR3 DNA is TGTGCCAGCAGTCAGGTCCCGGGGGCTGAAGCTTTCTTT. Its translation: CASSQVPGAEAFF. The whole variable domain, filled in from reference TRBV2 and TRBJ1-1, reads EPEVTQTPSHQVTQMGQEVILRCVPISNHLYFYWYRQILGQKVEFLVSFYNNEISEKSEIFDDQFSVERPDGSNFTLKIRSTKLEDSAMYFCASSQVPGAEAFFGQGTRLTVV.

The chain combines TRBV30 with TRBJ2-1, with 15 bases that match TRBD2. Germline lookup yields CDR1 GTSNPN and CDR2 SVGIG (reference sequence). J lost 0 bases, V lost 4 bases, and 13 bases had no gene match. The CDR3 extends over 20 amino acids. The CDR3 here is CAWNFPGLAGGLSSYNEQFF. The CDR3 coding sequence is TGTGCCTGGAATTTCCCCGGACTAGCGGGGGGGTTGAGCTCCTACAATGAGCAGTTCTTC.

V usage is TRBV12-3 or TRBV12-4 and J usage is TRBJ2-7, with unresolved D. The CDR3 contains 13 residues. With 5 bases removed from V and 2 bases from J, the gap between germline ends came to 10 bases. The CDR3: CASSRLQAYEQYF. The CDR3 DNA follows: TGTGCCAGCAGTCGGTTGCAGGCCTACGAGCAGTACTTC.

The chain combines TRBV6-5 with TRBJ1-2; a possible D gene is TRBD1 (6 bases). Germline CDR1 MNHEY, CDR2 SVGAGI. The CDR3 loop spans 14 amino acids. V was trimmed by 6 bases and J by 7 bases, leaving 18 bases between them. As DNA, the CDR3 is TGTGCCAGCAGACTCCTACAGGGTTCGGTTGGCTACACCTTC. It codes for CASRLLQGSVGYTF.

This chain links TRBV7-9 with TRBJ2-7; 7 bases are a match to TRBD1. Germline V gene lookup returns CDR1 SEHNR and CDR2 FQNEAQ (reference sequence). CDR3 length: 14 residues. Trimming cost V 4 bases and J 4 bases; bases outside gene matches: 7. CDR3 sequence: CASSSTGSRYEQYF. CDR3 sequence (DNA): TGTGCCAGCAGCTCGACAGGGTCTAGGTACGAGCAGTACTTC. Combining the CDR3 with reference TRBV7-9 and TRBJ2-7 gives the whole variable domain DTGVSQNPRHKITKRGQNVTFRCDPISEHNRLYWYRQTLGQGPEFLTYFQNEAQLEKSRLLSDRFSAERPKGSFSTLEIQRTEQGDSAMYLCASSSTGSRYEQYFGPGTRLTVT.

Details on this clone: This specimen includes other DNA sequences encoding the same CDR3. The rearrangement uses TRBV7-2 and TRBJ2-5; D might be TRBD1 (7 bases). CDR1 and CDR2 from the germline V gene are SGHTA and FQGNSA. Trimming removed 5 bases from V and 5 bases from J, with 12 bases in between. There are 13 residues in the CDR3. For the CDR3, the DNA is TGTGCCAGCAGCCGACAGGGAGGCGAGACCCAGTACTTC. This codes for CASSRQGGETQYF.

The chain joins TRBV18 to TRBJ2-7; 9 positions match TRBD1. J lost 2 bases, V lost 4 bases, and 3 bases had no gene match. The CDR3 spans 14 residues. CDR1 is KGHSH and CDR2 is LQKENI in the germline V gene. The CDR3, as DNA: TGTGCCAGCTCACTGGGACAGGGAACCTACGAGCAGTACTTC. This translates into CASSLGQGTYEQYF.

In its sample, this clone was seen once. The chain couples TRBV9 to TRBJ1-1; D remains unclear. The CDR3 runs 14 residues. The V and J ends lost 3 bases and 4 bases respectively, with 13 bases between them. Germline loops: CDR1 SGDLS, CDR2 YYNGEE. The CDR3 protein is CASSEPQVGTEAFF. The CDR3, as DNA: TGTGCCAGCAGCGAGCCTCAGGTAGGCACTGAAGCTTTCTTT.

The J gene is TRBJ2-7, the V gene TRBV7-9; TRBD1 matches 7 bases. Germline lookup yields CDR1 SEHNR and CDR2 FQNEAQ (reference sequence). Unmatched junction bases numbered 3, after V lost 0 bases and J lost 4 bases. CDR3 length equals 14 residues. This CDR3 is CASSLAVQGYEQYF. The CDR3 nucleotides are TGTGCCAGCAGCTTAGCCGTACAGGGGTACGAGCAGTACTTC.

This chain joins TRBV7-2 and TRBJ1-2; D might be TRBD1 (5 bases). Trimming cost V 5 bases and J 8 bases, with 18 bases left between them. Per the germline V gene, CDR1 is SGHTA and CDR2 is FQGNSA. The CDR3 contains 14 residues. CDR3 bases: TGTGCCAGCAGCCAGGCAGCGGGGCGAGGAGGCTACACCTTC. It translates to CASSQAAGRGGYTF.

A few counts support this clone. The chain has TRBV9 and TRBJ1-2; TRBD1 matches at 9 bases. CDR1 SGDLS and CDR2 YYNGEE come from the germline V gene. The junction had 7 bases not matched to a gene; V was cut back by 4 bases and J by 6 bases. CDR3 size: 14 residues. This chain's CDR3 is CASSPRTGVDGYTF. The CDR3 nucleotides read TGTGCCAGCAGCCCACGGACAGGGGTAGATGGCTACACCTTC.

V and J are TRBV7-9 and TRBJ2-2, with 15 nucleotides matching TRBD2. This CDR3 is 16 amino acids long. V lost 6 bases, J lost 7 bases, and 6 bases stayed unmatched. CDR1 is SEHNR, CDR2 FQNEAQ, per germline (reference sequence). In DNA, the CDR3 is TGTGCCAGCAGTCTCGGACTAGCGGGAGGGATCGGGGAGCTGTTTTTT. It encodes CASSLGLAGGIGELFF.

The chain couples TRBV11-2 to TRBJ1-1, with 8 nucleotides matching TRBD1. The germline V gene encodes CDR1 SGHAT and CDR2 FQNNGV. The CDR3 extends over 16 amino acids. Unmatched junction bases numbered 10, after V lost 5 bases and J lost 2 bases. The CDR3 reads CASSPRGAGGNTEAFF. The CDR3 DNA is TGTGCCAGCAGCCCCCGGGGGGCAGGGGGCAACACTGAAGCTTTCTTT.

V is TRBV12-5 and J is TRBJ2-5; TRBD2 might be the D (6 bases). The length of the CDR3 is 16 residues. Germline V CDR1 and CDR2: LGHNT, FRNRAP. V dropped 6 bases and J dropped 2 bases, with 19 bases sitting between them. CDR3 sequence reads: CASGSTGTPSQETQYF. The CDR3 nucleotides are TGTGCTAGTGGGTCCACCGGGACTCCTTCTCAAGAGACCCAGTACTTC.

V is TRBV3-1 (or the pseudogene TRBV3-2) and J is TRBJ1-6, with unresolved D. Germline lookup yields CDR1 LGHDT and CDR2 YNNKEL (reference sequence). Trimming took 0 bases from V and 0 from J, leaving 12 bases between them. The CDR3 spans 18 residues. DNA of the CDR3: TGTGCCAGCAGCCAAGAATTGCTATCAAGCTCCTATAATTCACCCCTCCACTTT. It specifies CASSQELLSSSYNSPLHF.